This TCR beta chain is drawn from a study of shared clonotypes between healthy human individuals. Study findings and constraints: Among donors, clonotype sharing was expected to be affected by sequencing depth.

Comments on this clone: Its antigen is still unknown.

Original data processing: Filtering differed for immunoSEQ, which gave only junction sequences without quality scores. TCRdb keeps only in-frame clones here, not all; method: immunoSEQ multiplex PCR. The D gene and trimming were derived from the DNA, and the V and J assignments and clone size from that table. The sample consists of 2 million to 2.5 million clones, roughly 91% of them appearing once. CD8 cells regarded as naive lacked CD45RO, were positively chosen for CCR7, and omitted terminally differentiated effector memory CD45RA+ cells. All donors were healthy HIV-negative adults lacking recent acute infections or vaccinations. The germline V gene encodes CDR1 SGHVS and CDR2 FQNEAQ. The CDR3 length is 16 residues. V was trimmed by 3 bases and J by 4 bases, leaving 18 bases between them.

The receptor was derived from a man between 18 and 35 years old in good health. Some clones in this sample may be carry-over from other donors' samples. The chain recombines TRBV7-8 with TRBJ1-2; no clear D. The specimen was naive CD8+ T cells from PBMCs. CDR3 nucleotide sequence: TGTGCCAGCAGCTTGCGGTTTACGGGTCCGGGCTATGGCTACACCTTC. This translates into CASSLRFTGPGYGYTF.